This TCR beta chain derives from a study of T cell responses to AZD1222 COVID-19 vaccine. Overall study findings and caveats: No repertoire was sampled before or during the peak T cell response, only after it. CD4 TCRs associated with vaccination spanned spike, dominating at 160-218 and 743-854.

Concerning this clone itself: Its target is unknown.

The protocol was immunoSEQ multiplex PCR, while the TCRdb copy is restricted to in-frame clones and leaves out a portion. The table shows 150,000 to 200,000 clones, with 90% occurring only once. Sequencing used peripheral blood, obtained 28 days after the second AZD1222 dose. The origin of this receptor is an adult who received the AZD1222 COVID-19 vaccine.

The CDR3 region is CASTDTEVVGYTF. CDR3 nucleotide sequence: TGTGCCAGCACGGACACCGAGGTTGTAGGCTACACCTTC. The gene calls are TRBV6-6 and TRBJ1-2; tentative D call: TRBD1 (5 bases). Germline loops: CDR1 MNHNY, CDR2 SVGAGI (reference sequence). V lost 7 bases, J lost 8 bases, and 17 bases lay in between. The CDR3 extends over 13 amino acids.